Presented here are 13 T cell receptor beta chains from one specimen sequenced in a study of human T cells and chemical hapten exposure. This sample's time point: patch test 2, 6 weeks after DPC sensitization. Described treatment: therapeutic diphenylcyclopropenone sensitization with weekly scalp DPC. TCRdb re-called the RACE reads with MiXCR, one entry per CDR3 protein. Among approximately 91,000 distinct CDR3 sequences listed, roughly 12% were seen once. Material: whole blood, obtained in connection with sensitization to the hapten diphenylcyclopropenone (DPC). The origin of the receptors is a man between 18 and 35 years old with alopecia areata. Some clones in this sample may be carry-over from other donors' samples.

This clonotype was recorded at least ten times. The genes are TRBV7-9 and TRBJ2-7, with D tentatively TRBD1 or TRBD2 (6 bases each). CDR3 length: 16 residues. V lost 1 base and J lost 9, with 22 bases in between. Germline values: CDR1 SEHNR, CDR2 FQNEAQ (reference sequence). The CDR3 here is CASSLGGGTPLRGQYV. Here the CDR3 DNA reads TGTGCCAGCAGCTTAGGGGGCGGGACACCTCTACGAGGGCAGTACGTC.

The V gene is TRBV12-3 or TRBV12-4, the J gene TRBJ1-5, with D hard to call. The CDR3 extends over 15 amino acids. V lost 3 bases and J lost 3, with 12 bases in between. In DNA form, the CDR3 reads TGTGCCAGCAGTTTGTCCGCCACGGACAATCAGCCCCAGCATTTT. Its translation: CASSLSATDNQPQHF.

This clonotype was seen many times. This rearrangement joins TRBV11-2 to TRBJ2-2; D is ambiguous. Trimming left V 1 base short and J 6 bases short, with 9 bases between. This CDR3 comprises 14 residues. CDR1 SGHAT and CDR2 FQNNGV come from the germline V gene. CDR3 loop: CASSLVQVPGELFF. CDR3 in DNA: TGTGCCAGCAGCTTAGTCCAGGTCCCCGGGGAGCTGTTTTTT.

At least ten counts were recorded for this clonotype. The chain links TRBV7-3 to TRBJ2-7; D might be TRBD1 (6 bases). The CDR3 is made up of 15 amino acids. Trimming pared 5 bases from V and 4 bases from J, leaving 18 bases between. Looked up from germline, CDR1 is SGHTA and CDR2 is FQGTGA. In DNA form, the CDR3 reads TGTGCCAGCAGCCCACAGGGCGGTGAGAAGTACGAGCAGTACGTC. As protein: CASSPQGGEKYEQYV.

This clonotype was observed many times. V is TRBV7-9 and J is TRBJ2-7; no clear D. This CDR3 region has 13 residues. Germline-derived CDR1 and CDR2 are SEHNR and FQNEAQ (reference sequence). Trimming removed 4 bases from V and 7 bases from J, with 14 bases in between. The CDR3 DNA sequence: TGTGCCAGCAGCTCGACCCTGGAATCGGAGCAGTACTTC. Protein product: CASSSTLESEQYF. Based on the CDR3 plus reference TRBV7-9 and TRBJ2-7, the full variable domain is DTGVSQNPRHKITKRGQNVTFRCDPISEHNRLYWYRQTLGQGPEFLTYFQNEAQLEKSRLLSDRFSAERPKGSFSTLEIQRTEQGDSAMYLCASSSTLESEQYFGPGTRLTVT.

This clonotype was seen more than once but under ten times. The rearrangement links TRBV11-2 to TRBJ2-3; D might be TRBD1 or TRBD2, each matching 6 bases. Germline V CDR1 and CDR2: SGHAT, FQNNGV. Trimming removed 2 bases from V and 6 bases from J, with 12 bases in between. The CDR3 has 14 residues. CDR3 sequence (DNA): TGTGCCAGCAGCTTACAGGGGAGGAAGGATACGCAGTATTTT. Translating it yields CASSLQGRKDTQYF.

This clonotype has just a few counts. The V call is TRBV6-2 or TRBV6-3, the J call TRBJ1-5, with a tentative D call TRBD1 (6 bases). V gave up 2 bases and J gave up 1 base, with 15 bases separating them. Germline-derived CDR1 and CDR2 are MNHEY and SVGEGT. The CDR3 has 17 amino acids. The CDR3 here is CASSYPLNRASNQPQHF. The CDR3 DNA sequence: TGTGCCAGCAGTTACCCTTTAAACAGGGCAAGCAATCAGCCCCAGCATTTT.

This clonotype was detected a few times. The chain links TRBV7-8 to TRBJ1-6; 7 bases align to TRBD1. The junction had 10 bases not matched to a gene; V was cut back by 9 bases and J by 11 bases. Germline V gene lookup returns CDR1 SGHVS and CDR2 FQNEAQ. The CDR3 consists of 13 residues. CDR3 nucleotide sequence: TGTGCCAGTTCAACAGGGGCGAGGACACCCCTCCACTTT. Amino acids: CASSTGARTPLHF.

This clonotype was counted ten times or more. The gene calls are TRBV7-9 and TRBJ2-7, with a possible D match to TRBD1 (6 bases). Trimming stripped 5 bases from V and 2 bases from J, with 13 bases between. The CDR3 is 14 residues long. Germline V lookup: CDR1 SEHNR, CDR2 FQNEAQ (reference sequence). CDR3 in DNA: TGTGCCAGCAGCCTCCGGGACACTACCTACGAGCAGTACTTC. Amino acid sequence: CASSLRDTTYEQYF.

This clonotype was detected a few times. The chain joins TRBV2 to TRBJ2-5; D is unclear. V was clipped by 4 bases and J by 7 bases, with 7 bases between them. Germline CDR1 and CDR2: SNHLY and FYNNEI. The CDR3 loop spans 11 amino acids. CDR3 amino acids: CASSAGGTQYF. For the CDR3, the DNA is TGTGCCAGCAGTGCCGGCGGGACCCAGTACTTC.

This clonotype was picked up many times. The rearrangement joins TRBV6-2 or TRBV6-3 to TRBJ2-7; tentatively, D is TRBD1 (5 bases). The V gene lost 2 bases and the J gene lost 5 bases, with 16 bases spanning the gap. CDR3 length: 15 residues. Germline V gives CDR1 MNHEY, CDR2 SVGEGT. The CDR3 region has the DNA TGTGCCAGCAGTTACACAGGTCCCAGGATCAACGAGCAGTACTTC. It yields the protein CASSYTGPRINEQYF.

The chain recombines TRBV18 with TRBJ1-1; no firm D call. The CDR3 loop spans 14 amino acids. Germline CDR1 KGHSH, CDR2 LQKENI. Between the trimmed V and J ends, which lost 2 bases and 3 bases, there was a span of 10 bases. In nucleotides, the CDR3 is TGTGCCAGCTCACCAAAATTATGGGACACTGAAGCTTTCTTT. The encoded protein is CASSPKLWDTEAFF.

This clonotype was detected only a few times. The V and J genes are TRBV5-1 and TRBJ2-4, with no clear D. The CDR3 is 17 residues long. Trimming took off 0 bases at V and 0 bases at J, with 13 bases between the two ends. Germline V gene sequence: CDR1 SGHRS, CDR2 YFSETQ. This CDR3 reads CASSLDDGRLAKNIQYF. The CDR3 DNA reads TGCGCCAGCAGCTTGGACGACGGTAGGCTAGCCAAAAACATTCAGTACTTC.